The table lists the clone carrying this T cell receptor (beta chain) with a few counts. This sample is part of a study of shared clonotypes between healthy human individuals. Naive CD8 isolation took CD45RO-negative cells positively selected for CCR7 and excluded terminally differentiated effector memory CD45RA+ cells. Trimming cost V 4 bases and J 4 bases, with 11 bases left between them. CDR1 and CDR2 (germline): SGDLS, YYNGEE. This CDR3 has 13 amino acids. Repertoires were generated with immunoSEQ multiplex PCR, while TCRdb's copy carries only in-frame clones and drops some. The sample yields about 2.1 million clones, 90% to 95% seen once.

This TCR was recovered from a man aged 18 to 29 in good health. Some clones in this sample may be carry-over from other donors' samples. Sequences were obtained from naive CD8+ T cells from PBMCs. This rearrangement joins TRBV9 to TRBJ1-1; tentative D call: TRBD1 (6 bases). The CDR3, as DNA: TGTGCCAGCAGCCCAGACAGGAGCACTGAAGCTTTCTTT. Translating it yields CASSPDRSTEAFF. The variable domain in full, completed from reference TRBV9 and TRBJ1-1, reads DSGVTQTPKHLITATGQRVTLRCSPRSGDLSVYWYQQSLDQGLQFLIQYYNGEERAKGNILERFSAQQFPDLHSELNLSSLELGDSALYFCASSPDRSTEAFFGQGTRLTVV.